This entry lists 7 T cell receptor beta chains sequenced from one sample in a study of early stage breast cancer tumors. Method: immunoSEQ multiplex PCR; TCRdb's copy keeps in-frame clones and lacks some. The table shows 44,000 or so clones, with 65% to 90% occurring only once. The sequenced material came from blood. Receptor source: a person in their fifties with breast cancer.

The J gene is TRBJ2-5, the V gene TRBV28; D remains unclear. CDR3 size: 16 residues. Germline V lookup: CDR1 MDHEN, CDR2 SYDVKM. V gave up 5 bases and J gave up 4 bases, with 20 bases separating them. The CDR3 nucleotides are TGTGCCAGCAGTCGCCTCCGGAGCCTCGGGTCAGAGACCCAGTACTTC. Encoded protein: CASSRLRSLGSETQYF.

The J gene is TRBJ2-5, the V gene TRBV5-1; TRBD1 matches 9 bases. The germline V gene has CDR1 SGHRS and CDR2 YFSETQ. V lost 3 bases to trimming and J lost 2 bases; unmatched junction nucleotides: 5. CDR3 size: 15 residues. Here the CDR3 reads CASSSLGQGQETQYF. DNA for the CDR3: TGCGCCAGCAGCTCCCTAGGACAGGGGCAAGAGACCCAGTACTTC.

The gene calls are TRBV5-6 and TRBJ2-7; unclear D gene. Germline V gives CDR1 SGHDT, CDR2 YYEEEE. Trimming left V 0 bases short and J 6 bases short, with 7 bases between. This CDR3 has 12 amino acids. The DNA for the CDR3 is TGTGCCAGCAGCTTGGGGGTGGCCGAGCAGTACTTC. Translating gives CASSLGVAEQYF.

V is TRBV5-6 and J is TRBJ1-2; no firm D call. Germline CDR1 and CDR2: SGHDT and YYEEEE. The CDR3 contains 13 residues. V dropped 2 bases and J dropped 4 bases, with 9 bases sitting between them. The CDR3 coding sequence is TGTGCCAGCAGCTTCGGGCGAATCTATGGCTACACCTTC. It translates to CASSFGRIYGYTF.

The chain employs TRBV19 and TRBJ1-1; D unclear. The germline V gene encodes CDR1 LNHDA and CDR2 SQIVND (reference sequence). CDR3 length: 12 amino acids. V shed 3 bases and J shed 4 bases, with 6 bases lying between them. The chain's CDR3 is CASSITGTEAFF. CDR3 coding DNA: TGTGCCAGTAGTATTACGGGCACTGAAGCTTTCTTT.

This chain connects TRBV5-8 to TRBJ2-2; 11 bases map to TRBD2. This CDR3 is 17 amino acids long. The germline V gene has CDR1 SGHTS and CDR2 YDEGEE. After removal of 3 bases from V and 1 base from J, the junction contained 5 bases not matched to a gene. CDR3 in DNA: TGTGCCAGCAGCTCACCCGGGACTAGCGGGAACACCGGGGAGCTGTTTTTT. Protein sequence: CASSSPGTSGNTGELFF.

In nucleotides, the CDR3 is TGTGCCAGCAGTCCGGGGGTAACGTTGGGTGAAAAACTGTTTTTT. Amino acids: CASSPGVTLGEKLFF. The genes are TRBV28 and TRBJ1-4; a possible D gene is TRBD1 (5 bases). V was clipped by 5 bases and J by 7 bases, with 17 bases between them. Germline-derived CDR1 and CDR2 are MDHEN and SYDVKM. CDR3 size: 15 residues.